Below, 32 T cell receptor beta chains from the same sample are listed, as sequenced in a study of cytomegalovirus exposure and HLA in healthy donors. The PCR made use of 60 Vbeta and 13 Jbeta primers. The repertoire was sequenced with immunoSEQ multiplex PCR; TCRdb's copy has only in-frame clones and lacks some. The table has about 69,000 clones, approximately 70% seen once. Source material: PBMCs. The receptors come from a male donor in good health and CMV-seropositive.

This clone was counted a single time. The CDR3 nucleotides are TGCGCCAGCAGCTCGGGTCAGGGTTACCAAGAGACCCAGTACTTC. Protein product: CASSSGQGYQETQYF. The chain is built from TRBV5-1 and TRBJ2-5; possibly TRBD1 for D (5 bases). Trimming took 3 bases from V and 0 from J, leaving 12 bases between them. From germline, CDR1 is SGHRS and CDR2 YFSETQ. The CDR3 is 15 amino acids. The full variable domain, in which reference TRBV5-1 and TRBJ2-5 provide the parts outside the CDR3, is KAGVTQTPRYLIKTRGQQVTLSCSPISGHRSVSWYQQTPGQGLQFLFEYFSETQRNKGNFPGRFSGRQFSNSRSEMNVSTLELGDSALYLCASSSGQGYQETQYFGPGTRLLVL.

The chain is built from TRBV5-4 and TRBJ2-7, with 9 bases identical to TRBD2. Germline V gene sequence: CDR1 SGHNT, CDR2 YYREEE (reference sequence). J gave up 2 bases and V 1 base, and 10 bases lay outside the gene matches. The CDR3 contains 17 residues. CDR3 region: CASSLSPRAGGPYEQYF. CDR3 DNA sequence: TGTGCCAGCAGCTTGTCCCCGCGGGCGGGAGGGCCCTACGAGCAGTACTTC.

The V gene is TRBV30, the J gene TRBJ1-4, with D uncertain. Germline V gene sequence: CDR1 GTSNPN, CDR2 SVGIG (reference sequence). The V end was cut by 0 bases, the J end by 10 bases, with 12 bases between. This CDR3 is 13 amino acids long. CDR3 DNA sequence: TGTGCCTGGAGTGTGAATGCTGGGCTAAAACTGTTTTTT. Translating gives CAWSVNAGLKLFF.

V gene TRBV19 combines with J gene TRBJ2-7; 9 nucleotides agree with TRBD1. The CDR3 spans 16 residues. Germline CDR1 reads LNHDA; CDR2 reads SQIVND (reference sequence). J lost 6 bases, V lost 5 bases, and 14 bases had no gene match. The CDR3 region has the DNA TGTGCCAGTAGTCCCCCCGGACAGGGGCCGCACGGCGAGCAGTACTTC. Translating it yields CASSPPGQGPHGEQYF.

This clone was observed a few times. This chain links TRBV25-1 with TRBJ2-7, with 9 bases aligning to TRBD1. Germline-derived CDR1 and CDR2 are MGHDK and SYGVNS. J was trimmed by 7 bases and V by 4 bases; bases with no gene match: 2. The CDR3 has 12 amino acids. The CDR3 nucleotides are TGTGCCAGCAGTGGCGGGACAGGGGAGCAGTACTTC. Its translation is CASSGGTGEQYF.

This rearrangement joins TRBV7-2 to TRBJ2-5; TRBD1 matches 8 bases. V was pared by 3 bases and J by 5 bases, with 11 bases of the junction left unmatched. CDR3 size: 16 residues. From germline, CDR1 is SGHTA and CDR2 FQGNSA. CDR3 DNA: TGTGCCAGCAGCTTTTCCCCCGGGACAGGTGGCGAGACCCAGTACTTC. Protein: CASSFSPGTGGETQYF.

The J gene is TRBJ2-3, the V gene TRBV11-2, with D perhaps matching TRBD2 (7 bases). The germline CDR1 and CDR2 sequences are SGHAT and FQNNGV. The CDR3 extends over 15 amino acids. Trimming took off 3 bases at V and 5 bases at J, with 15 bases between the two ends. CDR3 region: CASSFRGGIGDTQYF. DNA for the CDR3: TGTGCCAGCAGCTTTAGGGGGGGCATCGGAGATACGCAGTATTTT.

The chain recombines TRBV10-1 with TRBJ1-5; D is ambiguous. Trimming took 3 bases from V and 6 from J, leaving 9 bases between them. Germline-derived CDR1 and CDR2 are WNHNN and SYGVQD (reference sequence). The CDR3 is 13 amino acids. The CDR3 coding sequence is TGCGCCAGCAGTGATGAGGGTGGTCAGCCCCAGCATTTT. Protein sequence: CASSDEGGQPQHF.

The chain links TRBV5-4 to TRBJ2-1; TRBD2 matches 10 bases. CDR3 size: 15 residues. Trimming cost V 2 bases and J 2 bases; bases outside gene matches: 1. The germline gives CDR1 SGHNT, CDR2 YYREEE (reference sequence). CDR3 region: CASSFSGGAYNEQFF. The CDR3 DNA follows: TGTGCCAGCAGCTTCAGCGGGGGGGCCTACAATGAGCAGTTCTTC.

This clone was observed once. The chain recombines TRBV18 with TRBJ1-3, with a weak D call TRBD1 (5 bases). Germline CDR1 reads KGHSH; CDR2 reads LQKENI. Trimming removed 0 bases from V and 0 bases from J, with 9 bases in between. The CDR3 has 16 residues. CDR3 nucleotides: TGTGCCAGCTCACCACCGGGACTCAGCTCTGGAAACACCATATATTTT. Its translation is CASSPPGLSSGNTIYF. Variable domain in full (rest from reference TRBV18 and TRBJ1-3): NAGVMQNPRHLVRRRGQEARLRCSPMKGHSHVYWYRQLPEEGLKFMVYLQKENIIDESGMPKERFSAEFPKEGPSILRIQQVVRGDSAAYFCASSPPGLSSGNTIYFGEGSWLTVV.

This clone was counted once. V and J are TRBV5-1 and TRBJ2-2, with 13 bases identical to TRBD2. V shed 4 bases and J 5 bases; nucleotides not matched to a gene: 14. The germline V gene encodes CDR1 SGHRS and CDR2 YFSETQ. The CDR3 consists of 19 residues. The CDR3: CASSPSGTSGVLRTGELFF. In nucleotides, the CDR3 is TGCGCCAGCAGCCCCTCGGGGACTAGCGGGGTTTTACGGACCGGGGAGCTGTTTTTT.

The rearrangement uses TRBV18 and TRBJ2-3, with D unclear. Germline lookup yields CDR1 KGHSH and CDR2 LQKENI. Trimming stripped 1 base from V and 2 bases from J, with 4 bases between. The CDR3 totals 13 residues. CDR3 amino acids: CASSPRVTDTQYF. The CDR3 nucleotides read TGTGCCAGCTCACCACGAGTCACAGATACGCAGTATTTT.

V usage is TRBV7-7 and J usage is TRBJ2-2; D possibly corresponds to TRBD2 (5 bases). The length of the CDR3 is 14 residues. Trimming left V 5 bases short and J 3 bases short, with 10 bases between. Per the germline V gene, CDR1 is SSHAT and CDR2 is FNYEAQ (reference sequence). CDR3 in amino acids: CASSPYGDTGELFF. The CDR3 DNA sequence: TGTGCCAGCAGCCCTTACGGGGACACCGGGGAGCTGTTTTTT.

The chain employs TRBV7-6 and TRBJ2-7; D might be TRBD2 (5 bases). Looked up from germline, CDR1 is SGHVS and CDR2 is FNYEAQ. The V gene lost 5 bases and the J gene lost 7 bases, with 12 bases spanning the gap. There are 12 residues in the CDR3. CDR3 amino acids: CASSPTPGEQYF. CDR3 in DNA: TGTGCCAGCAGCCCAACCCCGGGGGAGCAGTACTTC.

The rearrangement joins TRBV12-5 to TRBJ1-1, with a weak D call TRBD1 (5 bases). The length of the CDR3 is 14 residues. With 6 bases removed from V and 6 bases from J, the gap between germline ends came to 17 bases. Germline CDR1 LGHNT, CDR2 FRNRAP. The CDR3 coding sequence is TGTGCTAGTGGGCCACAGGTGCAACTCGCTGAAGCTTTCTTT. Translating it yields CASGPQVQLAEAFF.

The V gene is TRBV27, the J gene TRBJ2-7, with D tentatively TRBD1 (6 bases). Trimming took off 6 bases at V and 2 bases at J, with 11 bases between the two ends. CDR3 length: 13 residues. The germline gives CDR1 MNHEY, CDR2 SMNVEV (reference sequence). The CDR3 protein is CASRRGFPYEQYF. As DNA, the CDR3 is TGTGCCAGCAGGAGGGGGTTCCCCTACGAGCAGTACTTC.

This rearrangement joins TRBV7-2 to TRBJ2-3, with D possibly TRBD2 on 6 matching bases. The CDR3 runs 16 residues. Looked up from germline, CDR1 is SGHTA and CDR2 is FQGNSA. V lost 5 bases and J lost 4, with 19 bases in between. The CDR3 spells CASSPGRGSTADTQYF. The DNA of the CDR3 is TGTGCCAGCAGCCCCGGACGGGGGAGCACTGCAGATACGCAGTATTTT.

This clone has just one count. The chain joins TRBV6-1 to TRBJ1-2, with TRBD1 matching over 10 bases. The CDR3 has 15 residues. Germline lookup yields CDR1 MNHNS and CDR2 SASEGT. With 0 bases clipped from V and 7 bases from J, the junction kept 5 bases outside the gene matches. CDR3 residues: CASSEAGTGAFGYTF. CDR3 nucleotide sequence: TGTGCCAGCAGTGAAGCCGGGACAGGGGCCTTTGGCTACACCTTC.

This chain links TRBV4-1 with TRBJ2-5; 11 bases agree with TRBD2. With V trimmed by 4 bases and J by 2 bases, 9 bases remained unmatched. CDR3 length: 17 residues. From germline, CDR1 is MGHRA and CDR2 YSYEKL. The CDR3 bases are TGCGCCAGCAGCCGAACTAGCGGGGGAAGTATACAAGAGACCCAGTACTTC. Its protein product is CASSRTSGGSIQETQYF.

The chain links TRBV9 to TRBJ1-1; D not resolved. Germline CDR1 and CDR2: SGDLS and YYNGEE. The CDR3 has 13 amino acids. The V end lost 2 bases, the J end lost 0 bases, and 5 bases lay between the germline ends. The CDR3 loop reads CASSVSMNTEAFF. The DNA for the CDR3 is TGTGCCAGCAGCGTTAGCATGAACACTGAAGCTTTCTTT.

CDR3 in DNA: TGTGCCAGCAGTAGGACTCGGGAGACCCAGTACTTC. It encodes CASSRTRETQYF. The chain couples TRBV2 to TRBJ2-5, with D perhaps TRBD2 (5 bases). This CDR3 comprises 12 residues. The ends were cut back, 5 bases at V and 5 bases at J, with 9 bases in the middle. Germline-derived CDR1 and CDR2 are SNHLY and FYNNEI.

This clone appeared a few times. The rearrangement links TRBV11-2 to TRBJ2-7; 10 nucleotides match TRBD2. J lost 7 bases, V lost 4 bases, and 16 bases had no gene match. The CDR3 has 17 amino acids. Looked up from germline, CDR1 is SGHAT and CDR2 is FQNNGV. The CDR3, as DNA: TGTGCCAGCAGCTGGGGACTAGCGCCCGCCCGGCCTCGGGAGCAGTACTTC. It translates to CASSWGLAPARPREQYF.

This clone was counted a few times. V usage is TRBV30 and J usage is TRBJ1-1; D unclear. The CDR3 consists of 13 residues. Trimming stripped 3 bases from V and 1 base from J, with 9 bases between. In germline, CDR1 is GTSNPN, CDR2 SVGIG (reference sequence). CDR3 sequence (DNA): TGTGCCTGGAGAGCCTTACGGAACACTGAAGCTTTCTTT. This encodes CAWRALRNTEAFF.

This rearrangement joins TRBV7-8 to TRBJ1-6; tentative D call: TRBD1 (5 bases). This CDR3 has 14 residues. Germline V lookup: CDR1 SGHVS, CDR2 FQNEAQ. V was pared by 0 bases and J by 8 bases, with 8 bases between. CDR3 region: CASSLAWGDSPLHF. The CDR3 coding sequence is TGTGCCAGCAGCTTAGCGTGGGGGGATTCACCCCTCCACTTT.

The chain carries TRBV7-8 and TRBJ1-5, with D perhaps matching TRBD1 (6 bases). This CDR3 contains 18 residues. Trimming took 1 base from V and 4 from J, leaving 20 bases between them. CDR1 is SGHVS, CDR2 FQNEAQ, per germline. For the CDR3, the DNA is TGTGCCAGCAGCTTAGACTCCCCCCACAGGGCCCCAAATCAGCCCCAGCATTTT. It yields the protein CASSLDSPHRAPNQPQHF.

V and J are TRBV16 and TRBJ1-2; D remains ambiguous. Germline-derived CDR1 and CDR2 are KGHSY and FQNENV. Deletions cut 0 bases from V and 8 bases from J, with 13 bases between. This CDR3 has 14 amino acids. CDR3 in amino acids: CASSQSAGYAGYTF. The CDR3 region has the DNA TGTGCCAGCAGCCAATCCGCGGGGTACGCAGGCTACACCTTC.

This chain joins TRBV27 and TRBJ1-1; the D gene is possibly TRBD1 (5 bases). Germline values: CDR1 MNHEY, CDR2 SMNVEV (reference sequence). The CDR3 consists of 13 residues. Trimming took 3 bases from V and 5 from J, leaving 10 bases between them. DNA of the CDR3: TGTGCCAGCAGTTTCTCGGGGGTAACTGAAGCTTTCTTT. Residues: CASSFSGVTEAFF.

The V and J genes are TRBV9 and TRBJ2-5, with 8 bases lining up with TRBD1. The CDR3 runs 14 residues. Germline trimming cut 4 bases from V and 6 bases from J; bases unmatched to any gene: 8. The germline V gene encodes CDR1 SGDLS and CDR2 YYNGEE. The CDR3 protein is CASSSGGDSQTQYF. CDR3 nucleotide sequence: TGTGCCAGCAGCTCAGGGGGCGACAGTCAGACCCAGTACTTC.

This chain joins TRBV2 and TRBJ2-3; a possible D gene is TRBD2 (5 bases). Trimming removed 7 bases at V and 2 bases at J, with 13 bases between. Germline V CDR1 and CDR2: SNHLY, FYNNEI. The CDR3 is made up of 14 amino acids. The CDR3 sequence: CASTPEVTTDTQYF. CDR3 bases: TGTGCCAGCACCCCGGAGGTCACCACAGATACGCAGTATTTT. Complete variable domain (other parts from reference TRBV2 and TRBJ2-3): EPEVTQTPSHQVTQMGQEVILRCVPISNHLYFYWYRQILGQKVEFLVSFYNNEISEKSEIFDDQFSVERPDGSNFTLKIRSTKLEDSAMYFCASTPEVTTDTQYFGPGTRLTVL.

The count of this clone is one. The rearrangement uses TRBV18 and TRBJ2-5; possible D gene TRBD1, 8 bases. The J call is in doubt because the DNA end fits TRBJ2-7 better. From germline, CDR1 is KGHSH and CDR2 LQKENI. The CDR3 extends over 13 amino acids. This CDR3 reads CATKQGGTYEQYF. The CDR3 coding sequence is TGTGCCACCAAACAGGGGGGGACGTACGAGCAGTACTTC.

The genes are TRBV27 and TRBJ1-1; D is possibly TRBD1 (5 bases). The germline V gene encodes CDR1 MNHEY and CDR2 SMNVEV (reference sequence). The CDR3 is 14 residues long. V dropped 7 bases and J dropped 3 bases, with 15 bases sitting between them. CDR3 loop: CASTRGWEDTEAFF. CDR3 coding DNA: TGTGCCAGCACTAGGGGCTGGGAGGACACTGAAGCTTTCTTT.

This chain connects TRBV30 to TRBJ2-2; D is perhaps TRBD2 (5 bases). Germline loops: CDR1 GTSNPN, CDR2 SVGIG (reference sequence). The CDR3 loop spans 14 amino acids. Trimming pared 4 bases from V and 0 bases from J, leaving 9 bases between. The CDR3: CAWKGGPNTGELFF. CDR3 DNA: TGTGCCTGGAAGGGCGGGCCGAACACCGGGGAGCTGTTTTTT.